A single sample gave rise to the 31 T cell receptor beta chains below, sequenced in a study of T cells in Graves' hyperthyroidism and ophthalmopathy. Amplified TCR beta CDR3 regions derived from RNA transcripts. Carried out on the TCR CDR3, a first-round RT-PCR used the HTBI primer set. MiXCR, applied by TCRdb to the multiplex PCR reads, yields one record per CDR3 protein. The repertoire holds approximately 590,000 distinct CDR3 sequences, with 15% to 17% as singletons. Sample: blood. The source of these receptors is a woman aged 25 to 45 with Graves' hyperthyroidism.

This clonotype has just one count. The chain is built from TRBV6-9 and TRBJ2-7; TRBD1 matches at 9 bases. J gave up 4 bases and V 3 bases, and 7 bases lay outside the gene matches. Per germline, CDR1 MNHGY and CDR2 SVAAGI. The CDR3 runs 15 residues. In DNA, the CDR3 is TGTGCCAGCAGTTACCCCACAGGGGGCAGATACGAGCAGTACTTC. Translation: CASSYPTGGRYEQYF.

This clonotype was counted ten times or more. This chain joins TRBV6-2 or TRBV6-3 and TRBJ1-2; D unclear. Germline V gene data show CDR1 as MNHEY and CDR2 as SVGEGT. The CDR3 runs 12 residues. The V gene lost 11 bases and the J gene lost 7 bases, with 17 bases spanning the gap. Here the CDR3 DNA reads TGTGCCGGACGCTCACTGTCGGCTGGCTACACCTTC. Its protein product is CAGRSLSAGYTF.

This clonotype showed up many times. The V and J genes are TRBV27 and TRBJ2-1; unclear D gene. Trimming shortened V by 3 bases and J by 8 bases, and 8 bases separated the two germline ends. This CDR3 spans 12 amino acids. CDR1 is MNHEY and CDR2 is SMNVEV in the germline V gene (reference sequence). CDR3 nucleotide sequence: TGTGCCAGCAGTTTGGGAATCGATGAGCAGTTCTTC. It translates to CASSLGIDEQFF.

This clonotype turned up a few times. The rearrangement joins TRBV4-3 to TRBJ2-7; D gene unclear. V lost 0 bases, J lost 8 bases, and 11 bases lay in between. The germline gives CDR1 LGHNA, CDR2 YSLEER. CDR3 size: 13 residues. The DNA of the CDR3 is TGCGCCAGCAGCCAAGATCTGAAGCGCCAGCAGTACTTC. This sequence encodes CASSQDLKRQQYF.

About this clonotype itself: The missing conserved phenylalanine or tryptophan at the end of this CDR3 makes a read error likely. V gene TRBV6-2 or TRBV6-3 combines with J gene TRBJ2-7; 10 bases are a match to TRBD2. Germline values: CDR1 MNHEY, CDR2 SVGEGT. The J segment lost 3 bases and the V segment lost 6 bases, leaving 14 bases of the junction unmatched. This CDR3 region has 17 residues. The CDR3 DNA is TGTGCCAGCAGCTATAAGGGATGGCGGACTAGCGGCTACGAGCAGTACCTC. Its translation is CASSYKGWRTSGYEQYL.

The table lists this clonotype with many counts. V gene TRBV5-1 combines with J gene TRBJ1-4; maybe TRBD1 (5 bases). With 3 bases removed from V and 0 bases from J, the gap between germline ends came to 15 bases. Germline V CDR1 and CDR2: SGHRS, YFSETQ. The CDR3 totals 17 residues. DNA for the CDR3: TGCGCCAGCAGCTCGGGACTGCTCACTGCAACTAATGAAAAACTGTTTTTT. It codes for CASSSGLLTATNEKLFF.

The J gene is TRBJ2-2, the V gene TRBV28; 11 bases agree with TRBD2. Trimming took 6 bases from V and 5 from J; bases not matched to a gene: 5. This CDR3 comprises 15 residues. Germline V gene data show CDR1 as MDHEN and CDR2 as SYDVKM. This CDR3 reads CASSSGLAVTGELFF. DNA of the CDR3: TGTGCCAGCAGCTCGGGACTAGCGGTTACCGGGGAGCTGTTTTTT.

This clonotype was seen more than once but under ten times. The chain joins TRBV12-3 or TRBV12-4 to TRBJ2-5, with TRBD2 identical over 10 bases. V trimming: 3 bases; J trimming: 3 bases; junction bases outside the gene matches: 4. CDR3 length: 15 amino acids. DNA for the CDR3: TGTGCCAGCAGTTTCTGGACTAGCGGTAAAGAGACCCAGTACTTC. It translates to CASSFWTSGKETQYF.

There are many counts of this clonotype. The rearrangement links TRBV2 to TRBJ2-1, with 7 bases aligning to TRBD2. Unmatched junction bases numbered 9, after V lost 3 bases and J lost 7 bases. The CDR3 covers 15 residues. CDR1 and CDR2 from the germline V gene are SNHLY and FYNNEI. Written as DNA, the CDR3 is TGTGCCAGCAGTGAGTTGGGAGGGCCTTATAATGAGCAGTTCTTC. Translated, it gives CASSELGGPYNEQFF. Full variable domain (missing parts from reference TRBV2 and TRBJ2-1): EPEVTQTPSHQVTQMGQEVILRCVPISNHLYFYWYRQILGQKVEFLVSFYNNEISEKSEIFDDQFSVERPDGSNFTLKIRSTKLEDSAMYFCASSELGGPYNEQFFGPGTRLTVL.

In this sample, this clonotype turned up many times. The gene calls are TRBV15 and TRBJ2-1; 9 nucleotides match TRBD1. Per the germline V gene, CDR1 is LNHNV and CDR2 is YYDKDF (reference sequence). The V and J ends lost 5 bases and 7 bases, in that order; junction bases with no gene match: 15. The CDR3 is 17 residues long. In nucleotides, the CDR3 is TGTGCCACCAGCCGATTCGGGACAGGGACGGTACGAAATGAGCAGTTCTTC. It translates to CATSRFGTGTVRNEQFF.

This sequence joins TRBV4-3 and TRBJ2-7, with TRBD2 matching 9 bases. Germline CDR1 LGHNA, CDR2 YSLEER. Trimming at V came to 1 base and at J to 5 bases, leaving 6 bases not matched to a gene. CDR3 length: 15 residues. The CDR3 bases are TGCGCCAGCAGCCAAGGGCTAGCGGGAACCCACGAGCAGTACTTC. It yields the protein CASSQGLAGTHEQYF.

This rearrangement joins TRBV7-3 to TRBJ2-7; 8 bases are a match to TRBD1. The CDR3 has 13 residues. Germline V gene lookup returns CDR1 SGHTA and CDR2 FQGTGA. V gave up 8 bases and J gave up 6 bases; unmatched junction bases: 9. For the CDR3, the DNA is TGTGCCAGCTCTTCGGACAGGGTGGGCGAGCAGTACTTC. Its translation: CASSSDRVGEQYF.

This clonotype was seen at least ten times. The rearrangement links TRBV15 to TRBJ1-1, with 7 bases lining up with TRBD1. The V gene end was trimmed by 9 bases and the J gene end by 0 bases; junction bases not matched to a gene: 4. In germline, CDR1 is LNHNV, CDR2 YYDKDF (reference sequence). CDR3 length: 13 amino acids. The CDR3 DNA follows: TGTGCCACTAAACAGGGGTTGAACACTGAAGCTTTCTTT. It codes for CATKQGLNTEAFF. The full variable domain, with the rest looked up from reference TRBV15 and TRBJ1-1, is DAMVIQNPRYQVTQFGKPVTLSCSQTLNHNVMYWYQQKSSQAPKLLFHYYDKDFNNEADTPDNFQSRRPNTSFCFLDIRSPGLGDTAMYLCATKQGLNTEAFFGQGTRLTVV.

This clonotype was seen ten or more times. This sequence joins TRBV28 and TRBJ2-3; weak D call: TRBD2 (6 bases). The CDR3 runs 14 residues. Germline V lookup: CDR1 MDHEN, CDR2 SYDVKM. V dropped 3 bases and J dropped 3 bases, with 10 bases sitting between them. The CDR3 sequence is CASSFGGLTDTQYF. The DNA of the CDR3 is TGTGCCAGCAGTTTCGGGGGATTGACAGATACGCAGTATTTT. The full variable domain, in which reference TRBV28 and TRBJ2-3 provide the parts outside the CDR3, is DVKVTQSSRYLVKRTGEKVFLECVQDMDHENMFWYRQDPGLGLRLIYFSYDVKMKEKGDIPEGYSVSREKKERFSLILESASTNQTSMYLCASSFGGLTDTQYFGPGTRLTVL.

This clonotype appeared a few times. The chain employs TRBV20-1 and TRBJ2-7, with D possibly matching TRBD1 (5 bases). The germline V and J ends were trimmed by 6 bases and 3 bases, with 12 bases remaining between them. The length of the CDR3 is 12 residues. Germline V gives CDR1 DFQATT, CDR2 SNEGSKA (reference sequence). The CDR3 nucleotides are TGCAGTGCCCTGACAGACGACTACGAGCAGTACTTC. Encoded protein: CSALTDDYEQYF.

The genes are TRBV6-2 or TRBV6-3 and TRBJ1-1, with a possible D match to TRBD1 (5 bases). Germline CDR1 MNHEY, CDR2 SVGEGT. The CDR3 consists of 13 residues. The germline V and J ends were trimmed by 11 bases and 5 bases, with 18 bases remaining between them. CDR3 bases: TGTGCCGGTGGCCAGGGCGTTGGAACTGAAGCTTTCTTT. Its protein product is CAGGQGVGTEAFF.

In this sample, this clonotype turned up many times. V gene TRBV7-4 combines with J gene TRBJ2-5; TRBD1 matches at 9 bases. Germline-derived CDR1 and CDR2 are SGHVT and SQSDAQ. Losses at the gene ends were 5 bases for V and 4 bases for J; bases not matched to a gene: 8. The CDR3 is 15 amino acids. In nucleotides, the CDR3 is TGTGCCAGCAGCCCTACAGGGGGCTCTGGAGAGACCCAGTACTTC. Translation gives CASSPTGGSGETQYF. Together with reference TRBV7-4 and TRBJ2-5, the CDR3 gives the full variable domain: GAGVSQSPRYKVAKRGRDVALRCDSISGHVTLYWYRQTLGQGSEVLTYSQSDAQRDKSGRPSGRFSAERPERSVSTLKIQRTEQGDSAVYLCASSPTGGSGETQYFGPGTRLLVL.

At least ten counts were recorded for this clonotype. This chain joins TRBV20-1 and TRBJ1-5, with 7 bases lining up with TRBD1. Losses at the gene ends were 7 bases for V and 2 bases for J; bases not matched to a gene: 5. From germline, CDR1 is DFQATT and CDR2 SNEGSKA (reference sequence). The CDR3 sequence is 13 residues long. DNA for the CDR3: TGCAGTGGTACAGGGGTTGGCAATCAGCCCCAGCATTTT. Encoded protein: CSGTGVGNQPQHF.

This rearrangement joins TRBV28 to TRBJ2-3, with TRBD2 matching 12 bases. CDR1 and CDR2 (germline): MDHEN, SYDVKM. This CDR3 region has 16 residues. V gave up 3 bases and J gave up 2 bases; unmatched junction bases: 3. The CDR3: CASSFPSGRDTDTQYF. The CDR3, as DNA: TGTGCCAGCAGTTTCCCTAGCGGGAGGGACACAGATACGCAGTATTTT.

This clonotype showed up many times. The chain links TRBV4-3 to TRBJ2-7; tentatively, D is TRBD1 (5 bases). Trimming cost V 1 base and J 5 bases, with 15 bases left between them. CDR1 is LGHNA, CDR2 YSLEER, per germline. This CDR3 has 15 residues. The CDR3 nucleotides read TGCGCCAGCAGCCAAGGGCAGGGTCCGGAAAACGAGCAGTACTTC. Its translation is CASSQGQGPENEQYF.

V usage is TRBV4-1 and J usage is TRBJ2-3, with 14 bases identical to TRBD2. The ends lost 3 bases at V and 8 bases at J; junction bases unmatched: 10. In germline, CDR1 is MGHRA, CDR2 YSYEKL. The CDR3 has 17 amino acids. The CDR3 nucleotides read TGCGCCAGCAGCCACACACCGGGACTAGCGGGAGAGACTACGCAGTATTTT. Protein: CASSHTPGLAGETTQYF.

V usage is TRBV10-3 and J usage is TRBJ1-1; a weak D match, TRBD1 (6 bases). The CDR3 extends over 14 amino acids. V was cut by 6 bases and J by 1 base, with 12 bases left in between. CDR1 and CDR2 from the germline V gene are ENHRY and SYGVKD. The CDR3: CAISRTAENTEAFF. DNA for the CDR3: TGTGCCATCAGCAGGACAGCCGAGAACACTGAAGCTTTCTTT.

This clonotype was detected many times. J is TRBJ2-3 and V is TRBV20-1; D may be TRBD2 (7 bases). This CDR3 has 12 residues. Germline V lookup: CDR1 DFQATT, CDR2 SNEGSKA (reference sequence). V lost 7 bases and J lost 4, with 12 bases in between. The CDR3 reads CSGRGRADTQYF. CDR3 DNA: TGCAGTGGAAGGGGGAGGGCAGATACGCAGTATTTT.

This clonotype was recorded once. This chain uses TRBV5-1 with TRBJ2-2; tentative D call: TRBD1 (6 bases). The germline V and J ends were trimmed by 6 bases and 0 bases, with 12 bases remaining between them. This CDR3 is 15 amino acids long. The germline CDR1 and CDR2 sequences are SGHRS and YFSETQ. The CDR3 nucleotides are TGCGCCAGCAAGTCGTGGACAGCGAACACCGGGGAGCTGTTTTTT. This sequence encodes CASKSWTANTGELFF.

The CDR3 is CATSPPGTSSYNEQFF. CDR3 sequence (DNA): TGTGCCACCAGCCCCCCCGGGACTAGCTCCTACAATGAGCAGTTCTTC. The V and J genes are TRBV24-1 and TRBJ2-1, with 8 bases aligning to TRBD2. Per the germline V gene, CDR1 is KGHDR and CDR2 is SFDVKD. CDR3 length: 16 amino acids. With 7 bases clipped from V and 0 bases from J, the junction kept 7 bases outside the gene matches.

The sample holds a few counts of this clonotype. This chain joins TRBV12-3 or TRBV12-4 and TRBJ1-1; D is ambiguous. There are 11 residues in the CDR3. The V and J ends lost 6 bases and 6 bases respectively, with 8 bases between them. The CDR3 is CASRRGAEAFF. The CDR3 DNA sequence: TGTGCCAGCAGAAGAGGCGCTGAAGCTTTCTTT.

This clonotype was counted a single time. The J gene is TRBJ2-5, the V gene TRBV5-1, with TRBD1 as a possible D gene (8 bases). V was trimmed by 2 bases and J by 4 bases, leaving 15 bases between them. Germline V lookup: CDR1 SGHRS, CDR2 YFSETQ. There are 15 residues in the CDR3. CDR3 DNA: TGCGCCAGCAGCTTCCGGACAGGGAGGGGAGAGACCCAGTACTTC. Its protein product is CASSFRTGRGETQYF. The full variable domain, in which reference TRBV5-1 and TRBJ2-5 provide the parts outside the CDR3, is KAGVTQTPRYLIKTRGQQVTLSCSPISGHRSVSWYQQTPGQGLQFLFEYFSETQRNKGNFPGRFSGRQFSNSRSEMNVSTLELGDSALYLCASSFRTGRGETQYFGPGTRLLVL.

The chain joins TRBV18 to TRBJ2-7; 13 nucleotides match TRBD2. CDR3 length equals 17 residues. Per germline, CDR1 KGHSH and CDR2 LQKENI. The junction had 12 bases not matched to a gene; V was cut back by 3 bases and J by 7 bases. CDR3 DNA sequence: TGTGCCAGCTCACCGGTGCCCGGACTAGCGGGAGCCCGGGAGCAGTACTTC. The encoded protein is CASSPVPGLAGAREQYF.

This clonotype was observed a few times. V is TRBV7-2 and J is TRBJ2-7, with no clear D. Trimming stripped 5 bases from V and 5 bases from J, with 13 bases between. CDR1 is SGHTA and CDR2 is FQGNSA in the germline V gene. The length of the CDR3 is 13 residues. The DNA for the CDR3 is TGTGCCAGCAGCAAACTTGGTGCAGACGAGCAGTACTTC. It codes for CASSKLGADEQYF.

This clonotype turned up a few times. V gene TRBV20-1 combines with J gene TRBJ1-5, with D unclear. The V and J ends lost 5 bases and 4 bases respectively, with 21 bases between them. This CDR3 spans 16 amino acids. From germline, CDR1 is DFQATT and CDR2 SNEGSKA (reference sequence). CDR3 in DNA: TGCAGTGCTCAAACCCATCAGGCCGGTATTAATCAGCCCCAGCATTTT. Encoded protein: CSAQTHQAGINQPQHF.

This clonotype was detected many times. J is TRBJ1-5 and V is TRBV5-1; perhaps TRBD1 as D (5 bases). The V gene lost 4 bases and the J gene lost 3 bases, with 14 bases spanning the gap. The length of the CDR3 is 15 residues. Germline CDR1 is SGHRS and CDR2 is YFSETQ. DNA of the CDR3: TGCGCCAGCAGCCTTAGTGGACACGACAATCAGCCCCAGCATTTT. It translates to CASSLSGHDNQPQHF. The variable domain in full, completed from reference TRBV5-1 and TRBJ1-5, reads KAGVTQTPRYLIKTRGQQVTLSCSPISGHRSVSWYQQTPGQGLQFLFEYFSETQRNKGNFPGRFSGRQFSNSRSEMNVSTLELGDSALYLCASSLSGHDNQPQHFGDGTRLSIL.